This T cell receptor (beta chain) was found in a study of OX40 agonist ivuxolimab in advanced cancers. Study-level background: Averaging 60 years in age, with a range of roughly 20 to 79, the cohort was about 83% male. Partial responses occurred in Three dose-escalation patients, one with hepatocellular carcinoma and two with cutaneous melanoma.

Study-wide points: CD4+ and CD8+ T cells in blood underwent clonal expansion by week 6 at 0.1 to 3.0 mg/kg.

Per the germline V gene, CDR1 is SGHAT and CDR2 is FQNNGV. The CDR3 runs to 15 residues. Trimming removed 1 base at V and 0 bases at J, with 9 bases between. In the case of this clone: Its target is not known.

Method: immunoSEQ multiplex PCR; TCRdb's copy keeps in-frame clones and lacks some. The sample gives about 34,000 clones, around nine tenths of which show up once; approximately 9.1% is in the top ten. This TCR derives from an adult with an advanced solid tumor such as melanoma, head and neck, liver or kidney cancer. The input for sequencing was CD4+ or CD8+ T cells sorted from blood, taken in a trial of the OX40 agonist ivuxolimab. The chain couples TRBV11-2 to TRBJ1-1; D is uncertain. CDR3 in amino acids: CASSLAVGMNTEAFF. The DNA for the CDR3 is TGTGCCAGCAGCTTAGCCGTGGGGATGAACACTGAAGCTTTCTTT.